The sequence of this T cell receptor (beta chain) was determined in a study of metastatic and nonmetastatic thyroid tumors (dated by TCRdb to the early 2020s). As for the study more broadly: The researchers compared repertoires between peripheral blood samples and tumor or nodule tissue samples from patients with malignant or benign thyroid disease. The paper as a whole reports these results and caveats: In both blood and tumor samples, malignant tumors were reported to have significantly higher TCR beta diversity than benign nodules.

Library prep was done by PCR. Instrument on record: Illumina HiSeq 4000. High-throughput sequencing was used to profile the TCR beta-chain CDR3 region of every patient. Under the source paper's analysis protocol: CDR3 differences across clinicopathological groups were used to build a classifier for discriminating distant-metastatic papillary thyroid cancer patients. The Shannon index was used to assess repertoire diversity, and the Morisita-Horn index was used to assess tumor-blood repertoire similarity. TCRdb took the public reads, trimmed them with fastp at Q25, ran MiXCR for clone calling and kept in-frame beta chains. These V and J calls are TCRdb output, not the study's own analysis. For this sample there are about 14,000 clones; 9.5% to 15% appear just once. The ten largest clonotypes hold roughly 14% of the sample. By its share of the sample, this clone is medium-sized (0.01 to 0.1%). Its antigen specificity is not known. No much larger clonotype is one base removed from it; base qualities were not supplied.

Trimming at the junction amounts to 0 bases on V and 4 bases on J, and the germline ends lie 12 bases apart. CDR1 and CDR2 were assigned from the germline V gene as MRHNA and SNTAGT. Including the terminal cysteine and phenylalanine, the CDR3 comprises 15 residues. Of all the DNA, just the CDR3 is kept, 45 bases in frame from base 1. No treatment had been received by any patient before thyroid surgery. Using T-cell receptor beta sequencing, the study looked back at clinical samples from patients collected from about 2011 to 2018. Sequenced sample: blood. The V and J genes are TRBV6-4 and TRBJ1-2, with no confident D gene call. The sequence came from a female donor with papillary thyroid cancer or a benign thyroid nodule (not recorded which). Some clones in this sample may be carry-over from other donors' samples. Here the CDR3 is given as CASSDSPPTFYGYTF. The DNA sequence follows: TGTGCCAGCAGTGACTCTCCCCCGACCTTCTATGGCTACACCTTC.